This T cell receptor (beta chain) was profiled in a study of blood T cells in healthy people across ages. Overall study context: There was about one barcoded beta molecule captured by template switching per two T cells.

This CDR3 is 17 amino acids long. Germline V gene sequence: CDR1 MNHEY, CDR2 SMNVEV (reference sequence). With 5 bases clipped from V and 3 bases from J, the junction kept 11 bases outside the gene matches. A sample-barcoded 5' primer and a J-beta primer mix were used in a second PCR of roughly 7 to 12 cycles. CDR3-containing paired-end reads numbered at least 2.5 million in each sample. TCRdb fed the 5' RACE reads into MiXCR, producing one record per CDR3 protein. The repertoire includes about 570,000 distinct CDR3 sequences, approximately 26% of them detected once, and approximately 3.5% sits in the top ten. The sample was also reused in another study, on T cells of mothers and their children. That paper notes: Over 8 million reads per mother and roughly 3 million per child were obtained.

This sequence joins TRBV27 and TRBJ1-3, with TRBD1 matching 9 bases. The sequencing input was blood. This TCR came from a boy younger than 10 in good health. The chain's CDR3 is CASSPTNRGRSGNTIYF. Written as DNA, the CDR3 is TGTGCCAGCAGTCCTACTAACAGGGGGCGAAGTGGAAACACCATATATTTT.